The present TCR beta chain was sequenced within a study of neurological immune-mediated disorders. Volunteers attending a blood bank in Maryland, USA, served as healthy controls. TCRdb re-analysed the 5' RACE reads in MiXCR, keeping a single row per CDR3 protein. Among roughly 80,000 distinct CDR3 sequences listed, 17% were seen once. V dropped 4 bases and J dropped 2; count of bases not matched to a gene: 3. CDR1 and CDR2 (germline): KGHDR, SFDVKD. The CDR3 spans 15 residues. Sequenced sample: PBMCs. The chain uses TRBV24-1 and TRBJ2-3; 9 bases are a match to TRBD2. The receptor comes from a woman aged 40-49 years in good health. The DNA of the CDR3 is TGTGCCACCAGTGACGAGCGGGAGGTCACAGATACGCAGTATTTT. It is translated as CATSDEREVTDTQYF.